These 25 T cell receptor beta chains were sequenced from one sample in a study of T cells in localized non-small cell lung cancer. Assay used: immunoSEQ multiplex PCR; TCRdb lists only in-frame clones, some missing. This sample carries some 72,000 clones, approximately 85% of them seen once, and the ten largest clones take roughly 3%. Sequencing was performed on peripheral blood, taken before any cancer treatment. The receptors were gathered from a man between 40 and 75 years old with stage I lung adenocarcinoma.

This chain connects TRBV21-1 to TRBJ1-3. TRBV21-1 has pseudogene status. There are 17 residues in the CDR3. The CDR3 nucleotides are TGTGCCAGCAGCATCCCCGCATGGGGGGCTGCTGGAAACACCATATATTTT. This gives the protein CASSIPAWGAAGNTIYF.

J is TRBJ2-7 and V is TRBV9; D is ambiguous. The germline V gene encodes CDR1 SGDLS and CDR2 YYNGEE. V lost 0 bases, J lost 0 bases, and 7 bases lay in between. This CDR3 region has 14 residues. CDR3 region: CASSVDPSSYEQYF. The CDR3 DNA reads TGTGCCAGCAGCGTAGATCCCAGCTCCTACGAGCAGTACTTC. Full variable domain (outside the CDR3, taken from reference TRBV9 and TRBJ2-7): DSGVTQTPKHLITATGQRVTLRCSPRSGDLSVYWYQQSLDQGLQFLIQYYNGEERAKGNILERFSAQQFPDLHSELNLSSLELGDSALYFCASSVDPSSYEQYFGPGTRLTVT.

The CDR3 DNA sequence: TGCGCCAGCAGCCAGACCCCCGGAAGCACAGATACGCAGTATTTT. Protein: CASSQTPGSTDTQYF. The V call is TRBV4-3, the J call TRBJ2-3, with D unresolved. Looked up from germline, CDR1 is LGHNA and CDR2 is YSLEER. CDR3 length equals 15 residues. Deletions cut 3 bases from V and 0 bases from J, with 10 bases between.

This clone came up a few times. This chain links TRBV7-2 with TRBJ1-6, with D possibly being TRBD1 (5 bases). CDR1 is SGHTA and CDR2 is FQGNSA in the germline V gene. This CDR3 is built from 13 residues. V gave up 5 bases and J gave up 6 bases, with 8 bases separating them. CDR3 residues: CASSTGLNSPLHF. CDR3 nucleotides: TGTGCCAGCAGCACAGGACTTAATTCACCCCTCCACTTT. The full variable domain, completed using reference TRBV7-2 and TRBJ1-6, is GAGVSQSPSNKVTEKGKDVELRCDPISGHTALYWYRQSLGQGLEFLIYFQGNSAPDKSGLPSDRFSAERTGGSVSTLTIQRTQQEDSAVYLCASSTGLNSPLHFGNGTRLTVT.

The rearrangement links TRBV7-2 to TRBJ2-7; 9 nucleotides align to TRBD2. CDR1 is SGHTA, CDR2 FQGNSA, per germline. The J segment lost 7 bases and the V segment lost 3 bases, leaving 7 bases of the junction unmatched. The CDR3 is 14 amino acids. Here the CDR3 reads CASSFRLAAGEQYF. As DNA, the CDR3 is TGTGCCAGCAGCTTTAGACTAGCGGCTGGAGAGCAGTACTTC.

The chain links TRBV11-2 to TRBJ1-1; possibly TRBD1 for D (5 bases). Germline CDR1 reads SGHAT; CDR2 reads FQNNGV. V was pared by 3 bases and J by 5 bases, with 22 bases between. This CDR3 is built from 17 residues. CDR3 sequence reads: CASSFRRPRESLTEAFF. The CDR3 region has the DNA TGTGCCAGCAGCTTCCGACGGCCCAGGGAGTCCCTGACTGAAGCTTTCTTT.

J is TRBJ2-7 and V is TRBV9; D is tentatively TRBD1 or TRBD2 (5 bases each). This CDR3 region has 15 residues. CDR1 SGDLS and CDR2 YYNGEE come from the germline V gene. With 3 bases removed from V and 3 bases from J, the gap between germline ends came to 16 bases. The CDR3 DNA reads as TGTGCCAGCAGCGCAACCGGGACGGACCTCTACGAGCAGTACTTC. Translated: CASSATGTDLYEQYF. Based on the CDR3 plus reference TRBV9 and TRBJ2-7, the full variable domain is DSGVTQTPKHLITATGQRVTLRCSPRSGDLSVYWYQQSLDQGLQFLIQYYNGEERAKGNILERFSAQQFPDLHSELNLSSLELGDSALYFCASSATGTDLYEQYFGPGTRLTVT.

This chain's CDR3 is CASSFSGANVLTF. CDR3 bases: TGTGCCAGTAGTTTTTCTGGGGCCAACGTCCTGACTTTC. This chain joins TRBV19 and TRBJ2-6; no clear D gene. The CDR3 is 13 residues long. Germline values: CDR1 LNHDA, CDR2 SQIVND (reference sequence). The V gene lost 5 bases and the J gene lost 1 base, with 3 bases spanning the gap.

The rearrangement joins TRBV10-3 to TRBJ2-7, with 12 bases fitting TRBD2. Germline V CDR1 and CDR2: ENHRY, SYGVKD. This CDR3 comprises 15 residues. Unmatched junction bases numbered 6, after V lost 5 bases and J lost 4 bases. This CDR3 reads CAISRLTSGRYEQYF. DNA for the CDR3: TGTGCCATCAGTCGGTTGACTAGCGGGAGATACGAGCAGTACTTC.

This chain uses TRBV4-1 with TRBJ2-2; a weak D match, TRBD1 (6 bases). The ends were cut back, 0 bases at V and 5 bases at J, with 13 bases in the middle. CDR1 MGHRA and CDR2 YSYEKL come from the germline V gene. The CDR3 contains 16 residues. The CDR3 coding sequence is TGCGCCAGCAGCCAAGAGCCAGGGGCAGAAACCGGGGAGCTGTTTTTT. Amino acids: CASSQEPGAETGELFF.

This chain links TRBV7-9 with TRBJ1-1; D not resolved. Germline V gene lookup returns CDR1 SEHNR and CDR2 FQNEAQ (reference sequence). The CDR3 contains 14 residues. Deletions cut 3 bases from V and 6 bases from J, with 14 bases between. The CDR3: CASSFSSYNSEAFF. The DNA of the CDR3 is TGTGCCAGCAGCTTCAGTAGTTATAACTCTGAAGCTTTCTTT.

This clone was found once. J is TRBJ2-5 and V is TRBV7-2; possibly TRBD1 for D (6 bases). The CDR3 runs to 13 residues. Germline CDR1 SGHTA, CDR2 FQGNSA. The V gene lost 2 bases and the J gene lost 3 bases, with 7 bases spanning the gap. The CDR3 is CASSLRQEETQYF. DNA for the CDR3: TGTGCCAGCAGCTTAAGACAGGAAGAGACCCAGTACTTC.

This chain uses TRBV19 with TRBJ1-5; 12 positions match TRBD1. V lost 1 base and J lost 6; bases outside the gene matches: 4. This CDR3 is built from 16 residues. The germline V gene encodes CDR1 LNHDA and CDR2 SQIVND (reference sequence). DNA for the CDR3: TGTGCCAGTAGTATAGCCGGGACAGGGGGCGGTCAGCCCCAGCATTTT. This gives the protein CASSIAGTGGGQPQHF. The whole variable domain, filled in from reference TRBV19 and TRBJ1-5, reads DGGITQSPKYLFRKEGQNVTLSCEQNLNHDAMYWYRQDPGQGLRLIYYSQIVNDFQKGDIAEGYSVSREKKESFPLTVTSAQKNPTAFYLCASSIAGTGGGQPQHFGDGTRLSIL.

This rearrangement joins TRBV27 to TRBJ2-3, with TRBD1 matching 7 bases. This CDR3 comprises 16 residues. Germline V gene lookup returns CDR1 MNHEY and CDR2 SMNVEV (reference sequence). V shed 5 bases and J 2 bases; nucleotides not matched to a gene: 10. The CDR3 protein is CASSHTLTGLTDTQYF. In DNA form, the CDR3 reads TGTGCCAGCAGTCACACGTTGACAGGGCTCACAGATACGCAGTATTTT.

The rearrangement uses TRBV25-1 and TRBJ2-7; weak D call: TRBD1 (6 bases). V shed 4 bases and J shed 6 bases, with 7 bases lying between them. CDR1 and CDR2 (germline): MGHDK, SYGVNS. The CDR3 has 11 amino acids. Here the CDR3 DNA reads TGTGCCAGCAGTGGAGGGGGCGAGCAGTACTTC. As protein: CASSGGGEQYF.

Of note for this clone: A read error may produce the germline difference seen at one junction end. The V gene is TRBV11-1, the J gene TRBJ2-7; perhaps TRBD2 as D (5 bases). Germline V gene sequence: CDR1 SGHAT, CDR2 FQDESV (reference sequence). This CDR3 is built from 15 residues. CDR3 sequence (DNA): TGTGCCAGCAGTCCAAGTGGGAGAACTCCCTACGGGCAGTACTTC. Amino acids: CASSPSGRTPYGQYF.

V is TRBV28 and J is TRBJ2-7; 8 nucleotides line up with TRBD1. From germline, CDR1 is MDHEN and CDR2 SYDVKM. The CDR3 is 17 residues long. V was pared by 4 bases and J by 4 bases, with 15 bases of the junction left unmatched. In DNA, the CDR3 is TGTGCCAGCAGTTACCCAACCGGGACAGGCTTTCAGTACGAGCAGTACTTC. Protein product: CASSYPTGTGFQYEQYF. Drawing the rest from reference TRBV28 and TRBJ2-7, the complete variable domain is DVKVTQSSRYLVKRTGEKVFLECVQDMDHENMFWYRQDPGLGLRLIYFSYDVKMKEKGDIPEGYSVSREKKERFSLILESASTNQTSMYLCASSYPTGTGFQYEQYFGPGTRLTVT.

The chain recombines TRBV30 with TRBJ2-7; 9 bases are a match to TRBD1. This CDR3 has 14 residues. The J segment lost 8 bases and the V segment lost 5 bases, leaving 13 bases of the junction unmatched. From germline, CDR1 is GTSNPN and CDR2 SVGIG (reference sequence). The CDR3 loop is CAWSQTGGGVKQYF. The CDR3 DNA reads TGTGCCTGGTCCCAGACAGGGGGAGGAGTGAAGCAGTACTTC. Supplemented by reference TRBV30 and TRBJ2-7, the full variable domain reads SQTIHQWPATLVQPVGSPLSLECTVEGTSNPNLYWYRQAAGRGLQLLFYSVGIGQISSEVPQNLSASRPQDRQFILSSKKLLLSDSGFYLCAWSQTGGGVKQYFGPGTRLTVT.

This sequence joins TRBV7-9 and TRBJ1-3; possible D gene TRBD1, 5 bases. V was shortened by 6 bases and J by 0 bases, with 9 bases between the two germline ends. The length of the CDR3 is 14 residues. CDR1 and CDR2 from the germline V gene are SEHNR and FQNEAQ (reference sequence). In DNA form, the CDR3 reads TGTGCCAGCAGACCAGGGAGCTCTGGAAACACCATATATTTT. As protein: CASRPGSSGNTIYF.

This chain uses TRBV7-3 with TRBJ2-7; D is perhaps TRBD2 (6 bases). The CDR3 runs to 15 residues. Germline lookup yields CDR1 SGHTA and CDR2 FQGTGA. The V end was cut by 1 base, the J end by 2 bases, with 12 bases between. The CDR3 loop is CASSLSPGGAYEQYF. For the CDR3, the DNA is TGTGCCAGCAGCTTAAGCCCCGGGGGTGCCTACGAGCAGTACTTC.

The V gene is TRBV10-2, the J gene TRBJ2-7; 9 bases match TRBD2. CDR3 length equals 14 residues. The junction had 4 bases not matched to a gene; V was cut back by 6 bases and J by 1 base. CDR1 WSHSY and CDR2 SAAADI come from the germline V gene. As DNA, the CDR3 is TGCGCCAGCAGAGCGGGAGGTTATTCCTACGAGCAGTACTTC. Its translation is CASRAGGYSYEQYF.

V usage is TRBV29-1 and J usage is TRBJ1-2; TRBD1 matches at 8 bases. The length of the CDR3 is 12 residues. The V segment lost 8 bases and the J segment 6 bases; nucleotides outside the gene matches: 8. CDR1 and CDR2 from the germline V gene are SQVTM and ANQGSEA. Written as DNA, the CDR3 is TGCAGCCTCGGACAGGGTGGAAATGGCTACACCTTC. It translates to CSLGQGGNGYTF.

The genes are TRBV19 and TRBJ2-5; the D gene is possibly TRBD1 (6 bases). The V end lost 4 bases, the J end lost 2 bases, and 11 bases lay between the germline ends. The CDR3 length is 14 residues. Per germline, CDR1 LNHDA and CDR2 SQIVND (reference sequence). The CDR3 DNA follows: TGTGCCAGTAGTAGTGGGGGCTGGCAAGAGACCCAGTACTTC. Translated, it gives CASSSGGWQETQYF.

This clone was counted a single time. The V call is TRBV19, the J call TRBJ1-2; possibly TRBD1 for D (6 bases). CDR1 and CDR2 from the germline V gene are LNHDA and SQIVND (reference sequence). With 5 bases removed from V and 2 bases from J, the gap between germline ends came to 24 bases. The CDR3 loop spans 18 amino acids. The CDR3 nucleotides read TGTGCCAGTAGTCCACAGGGCCCTTTACATCGGGGAAACTATGGCTACACCTTC. Its translation is CASSPQGPLHRGNYGYTF.

This clone was detected only a few times. The chain is built from TRBV19 and TRBJ1-3; 7 bases map to TRBD1. This CDR3 spans 14 amino acids. Germline V lookup: CDR1 LNHDA, CDR2 SQIVND (reference sequence). V was clipped by 8 bases and J by 0 bases; unmatched bases: 4. This chain's CDR3 is CASSGTVSGNTIYF. CDR3 coding DNA: TGTGCCAGTTCCGGGACAGTCTCTGGAAACACCATATATTTT.